This TCR beta chain was captured by sequencing in a study of cytomegalovirus exposure and HLA in healthy donors. Study results and caveats: Common viral pathogens (according to a later analysis) appeared linked to several of the most significant clusters. Generally TCR sequences proved uncommon, though certain public TCRs appeared in numerous donors.

The CDR3 totals 16 residues. Trimming cost V 0 bases and J 2 bases; bases outside gene matches: 5. Germline-derived CDR1 and CDR2 are PRHDT and FYEKMQ (reference sequence). Both 60 Vbeta primers and 13 Jbeta primers went into the PCR. Produced via immunoSEQ multiplex PCR; TCRdb's table is partial and in-frame only. The sample consists of some 70,000 clones, roughly 79% of them appearing once. About this clone: What it recognizes is unknown.

The chain links TRBV13 to TRBJ2-7, with TRBD1 matching over 9 bases. The specimen sequenced was PBMCs. The clonotype comes from a man aged 50 to 59 in good health and CMV-seronegative. The CDR3: CASSLGGQGSPYEQYF. Here the CDR3 DNA reads TGTGCCAGCAGCTTAGGAGGACAGGGGTCCCCCTACGAGCAGTACTTC. Supplemented by reference TRBV13 and TRBJ2-7, the full variable domain reads AAGVIQSPRHLIKEKRETATLKCYPIPRHDTVYWYQQGPGQDPQFLISFYEKMQSDKGSIPDRFSAQQFSDYHSELNMSSLELGDSALYFCASSLGGQGSPYEQYFGPGTRLTVT.